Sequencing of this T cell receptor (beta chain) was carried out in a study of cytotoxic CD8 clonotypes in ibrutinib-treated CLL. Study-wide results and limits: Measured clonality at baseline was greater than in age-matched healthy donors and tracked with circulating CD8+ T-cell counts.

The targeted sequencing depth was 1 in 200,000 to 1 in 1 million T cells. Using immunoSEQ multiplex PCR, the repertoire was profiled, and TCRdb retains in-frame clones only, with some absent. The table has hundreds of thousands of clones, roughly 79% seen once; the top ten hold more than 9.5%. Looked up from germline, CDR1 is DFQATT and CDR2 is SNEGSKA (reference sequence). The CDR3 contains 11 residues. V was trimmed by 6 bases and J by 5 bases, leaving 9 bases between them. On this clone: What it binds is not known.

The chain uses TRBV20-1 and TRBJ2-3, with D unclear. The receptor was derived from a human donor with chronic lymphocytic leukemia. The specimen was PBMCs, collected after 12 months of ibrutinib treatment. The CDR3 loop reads CSADRGDTQYF. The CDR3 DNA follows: TGCAGTGCCGACCGAGGAGATACGCAGTATTTT.